The clone carrying this T cell receptor (beta chain) was detected a few times. The sample comes from a study of blood T cell repertoires in COVID-19. Profiled with immunoSEQ multiplex PCR; TCRdb holds only in-frame clones, not every one. The table lists 60,000 to 90,000 clones, roughly 87% of them singletons. Losses at the gene ends were 6 bases for V and 4 bases for J; bases not matched to a gene: 6. The CDR3 runs 14 residues. Germline V gene lookup returns CDR1 MNHEY and CDR2 SVGAGI. The sequence was obtained from a woman aged 80 or older with active or convalescent COVID-19. The chain links TRBV6-5 to TRBJ1-1; 9 bases map to TRBD1. The sequenced material came from peripheral blood. CDR3 amino acids: CASSYRDRATEAFF. Written as DNA, the CDR3 is TGTGCCAGCAGCTACCGGGACAGGGCCACTGAAGCTTTCTTT.